These 31 T cell receptor beta chains originate from one sample sequenced in a study of blood T cell repertoires in COVID-19. Profiled with immunoSEQ multiplex PCR; TCRdb holds only in-frame clones, not every one. The table lists 280,000 or so clones, roughly four fifths of them singletons, with around 10% in the top ten. Sequencing used peripheral blood. These receptors were taken from a woman between 45 and 60 years old who had recovered from COVID-19.

CDR3 residues: CASSLHHQGEKLFF. In nucleotides, the CDR3 is TGTGCCAGCAGCTTACACCATCAGGGGGAAAAACTGTTTTTT. The J gene is TRBJ1-4, the V gene TRBV7-9; weak D call: TRBD1 (6 bases). This CDR3 is 14 amino acids long. With 2 bases removed from V and 8 bases from J, the gap between germline ends came to 12 bases. The germline CDR1 and CDR2 sequences are SEHNR and FQNEAQ (reference sequence). The complete variable domain, with remaining parts taken from reference TRBV7-9 and TRBJ1-4, reads DTGVSQNPRHKITKRGQNVTFRCDPISEHNRLYWYRQTLGQGPEFLTYFQNEAQLEKSRLLSDRFSAERPKGSFSTLEIQRTEQGDSAMYLCASSLHHQGEKLFFGSGTQLSVL.

The chain recombines TRBV18 with TRBJ2-2; 7 bases are a match to TRBD1. The CDR3 loop spans 13 amino acids. Germline CDR1 reads KGHSH; CDR2 reads LQKENI. J was trimmed by 9 bases and V by 3 bases; bases with no gene match: 4. CDR3 sequence reads: CASSPGQDRELFF. CDR3 sequence (DNA): TGTGCCAGCTCACCCGGACAGGACCGGGAGCTGTTTTTT. The entire variable domain, with the rest obtained from reference TRBV18 and TRBJ2-2, is as follows: NAGVMQNPRHLVRRRGQEARLRCSPMKGHSHVYWYRQLPEEGLKFMVYLQKENIIDESGMPKERFSAEFPKEGPSILRIQQVVRGDSAAYFCASSPGQDRELFFGEGSRLTVL.

The chain combines TRBV19 with TRBJ2-3; 8 bases are shared with TRBD2. The germline CDR1 and CDR2 sequences are LNHDA and SQIVND (reference sequence). The J segment lost 0 bases and the V segment lost 6 bases, leaving 8 bases of the junction unmatched. The length of the CDR3 is 16 residues. CDR3 in amino acids: CASSRRGGKSTDTQYF. CDR3 in DNA: TGTGCCAGTAGCAGACGCGGGGGGAAAAGCACAGATACGCAGTATTTT.

The chain carries TRBV5-4 and TRBJ2-1; D is perhaps TRBD1 (5 bases). Trimming shortened V by 2 bases and J by 8 bases, and 11 bases separated the two germline ends. The germline CDR1 and CDR2 sequences are SGHNT and YYREEE (reference sequence). The length of the CDR3 is 13 residues. The CDR3 bases are TGTGCCAGCAGCTTAACAGGTTCGGATGAGCAGTTCTTC. As protein: CASSLTGSDEQFF.

The rearrangement uses TRBV19 and TRBJ2-1, with 7 bases lining up with TRBD2. V lost 1 base, J lost 3 bases, and 9 bases stayed unmatched. Germline values: CDR1 LNHDA, CDR2 SQIVND (reference sequence). The CDR3 contains 17 residues. CDR3: CASSIGLYGGSYNEQFF. The CDR3 bases are TGTGCCAGTAGTATAGGCTTGTACGGGGGGAGCTACAATGAGCAGTTCTTC.

The chain combines TRBV4-3 with TRBJ2-7, with TRBD1 as a possible D gene (7 bases). Between the trimmed V and J ends, which lost 0 bases and 2 bases, there was a span of 20 bases. The CDR3 covers 18 residues. The germline gives CDR1 LGHNA, CDR2 YSLEER. The CDR3 region is CASSQDPPGGTVTYEQYF. DNA of the CDR3: TGCGCCAGCAGCCAAGATCCTCCCGGCGGGACAGTAACCTACGAGCAGTACTTC.

The chain combines TRBV7-9 with TRBJ2-2; D is possibly TRBD1 (5 bases). From germline, CDR1 is SEHNR and CDR2 FQNEAQ (reference sequence). Trimming stripped 3 bases from V and 4 bases from J, with 9 bases between. The CDR3 covers 14 residues. For the CDR3, the DNA is TGTGCCAGCAGCTTTCTTCAGGGCACCGGGGAGCTGTTTTTT. The encoded protein is CASSFLQGTGELFF.

This sequence joins TRBV5-1 and TRBJ1-2, with D possibly TRBD1 on 5 matching bases. The CDR3 consists of 16 residues. Germline CDR1 SGHRS, CDR2 YFSETQ. Trimming took 4 bases from V and 2 from J, leaving 18 bases between them. Written as DNA, the CDR3 is TGCGCCAGCAGCCCGTCCGTCGGCAGGGAAAACTATGGCTACACCTTC. This gives the protein CASSPSVGRENYGYTF.

The CDR3 protein is CASSPRGGVSEQYF. CDR3 coding DNA: TGTGCCAGCAGCCCCCGAGGGGGGGTATCCGAGCAGTACTTC. The genes are TRBV7-3 and TRBJ2-7; a possible D gene is TRBD2 (7 bases). Trimming stripped 5 bases from V and 6 bases from J, with 17 bases between. CDR1 and CDR2 from the germline V gene are SGHTA and FQGTGA. This CDR3 comprises 14 residues. Complete variable domain (other parts from reference TRBV7-3 and TRBJ2-7): GAGVSQTPSNKVTEKGKYVELRCDPISGHTALYWYRQSLGQGPEFLIYFQGTGAADDSGLPNDRFFAVRPEGSVSTLKIQRTERGDSAVYLCASSPRGGVSEQYFGPGTRLTVT.

J is TRBJ2-1 and V is TRBV6-2 or TRBV6-3; the match to TRBD2 covers 9 bases. V shed 4 bases, J shed 3 bases, and the junction held 1 base outside the gene matches. Per the germline V gene, CDR1 is MNHEY and CDR2 is SVGEGT. The CDR3 is made up of 14 amino acids. The CDR3 nucleotides read TGTGCCAGCAGTTTTAGCGGGAGCTACAATGAGCAGTTCTTC. Protein sequence: CASSFSGSYNEQFF.

The V call is TRBV3-1 (or the pseudogene TRBV3-2), the J call TRBJ2-1, with 8 bases aligning to TRBD1. This CDR3 spans 16 amino acids. Germline CDR1 reads LGHDT; CDR2 reads YNNKEL (reference sequence). J gave up 5 bases and V 0 bases, and 6 bases lay outside the gene matches. The CDR3 region is CASSQEGRTGNNEQFF. DNA for the CDR3: TGTGCCAGCAGCCAAGAAGGACGGACAGGGAACAATGAGCAGTTCTTC.

This chain connects TRBV11-3 to TRBJ2-7; D remains unclear. Germline V gives CDR1 SGHNT, CDR2 YENEEA. The V gene lost 2 bases and the J gene lost 2 bases, with 16 bases spanning the gap. The CDR3 is 16 amino acids. DNA for the CDR3: TGTGCCAGCAGCTTACAGAGGCCCTGTCCAGCCTACGAGCAGTACTTC. As protein: CASSLQRPCPAYEQYF.

The V and J genes are TRBV28 and TRBJ2-7, with TRBD2 matching 13 bases. CDR1 and CDR2 (germline): MDHEN, SYDVKM. The CDR3 length is 16 residues. The J segment lost 6 bases and the V segment lost 3 bases, leaving 8 bases of the junction unmatched. The CDR3 DNA is TGTGCCAGCAGTTTCCCTACTAGCGGGGGGGCCTCCGAGCAGTACTTC. It codes for CASSFPTSGGASEQYF. Using reference TRBV28 and TRBJ2-7 for the parts outside the CDR3, the full variable domain is DVKVTQSSRYLVKRTGEKVFLECVQDMDHENMFWYRQDPGLGLRLIYFSYDVKMKEKGDIPEGYSVSREKKERFSLILESASTNQTSMYLCASSFPTSGGASEQYFGPGTRLTVT.

This chain links TRBV29-1 with TRBJ2-5; weak D call: TRBD1 (5 bases). This CDR3 contains 12 residues. Trimming removed 3 bases at V and 5 bases at J, with 10 bases between. Germline V gene data show CDR1 as SQVTM and CDR2 as ANQGSEA. DNA for the CDR3: TGCAGCGTTGACGAAGGGGTGGAGACCCAGTACTTC. Amino acids: CSVDEGVETQYF.

The J gene is TRBJ2-3, the V gene TRBV9; D possibly corresponds to TRBD2 (5 bases). Trimming took off 4 bases at V and 4 bases at J, with 16 bases between the two ends. The CDR3 runs 15 residues. Germline CDR1 and CDR2: SGDLS and YYNGEE. Written as DNA, the CDR3 is TGTGCCAGCAGCTCTCAACGGACCGGGGCAGATACGCAGTATTTT. Translated, it gives CASSSQRTGADTQYF. The full variable domain, in which reference TRBV9 and TRBJ2-3 provide the parts outside the CDR3, is DSGVTQTPKHLITATGQRVTLRCSPRSGDLSVYWYQQSLDQGLQFLIQYYNGEERAKGNILERFSAQQFPDLHSELNLSSLELGDSALYFCASSSQRTGADTQYFGPGTRLTVL.

The chain employs TRBV2 and TRBJ1-1; D remains unclear. Between the trimmed V and J ends, which lost 9 bases and 4 bases, there was a span of 18 bases. This CDR3 comprises 14 residues. CDR1 SNHLY and CDR2 FYNNEI come from the germline V gene. CDR3 amino acids: CASLPISEGTEAFF. The CDR3 bases are TGTGCCAGTCTCCCGATATCGGAGGGCACTGAAGCTTTCTTT.

This CDR3 is CATSEGGKGDQPQHF. The CDR3 bases are TGTGCCACCAGTGAGGGAGGGAAGGGGGATCAGCCCCAGCATTTT. The chain has TRBV24-1 and TRBJ1-5, with D possibly matching TRBD1 (6 bases). The V and J ends lost 4 bases and 5 bases respectively, with 14 bases between them. This CDR3 spans 15 amino acids. Germline V gene lookup returns CDR1 KGHDR and CDR2 SFDVKD.

The V call is TRBV27, the J call TRBJ2-4, with no clear D. Deletions cut 5 bases from V and 6 bases from J, with 14 bases between. The CDR3 is made up of 14 amino acids. CDR1 is MNHEY, CDR2 SMNVEV, per germline (reference sequence). CDR3 residues: CASSPTEPPNIQYF. CDR3 bases: TGTGCCAGCAGTCCGACGGAGCCCCCAAACATTCAGTACTTC.

This rearrangement joins TRBV2 to TRBJ1-6, with TRBD1 identical over 12 bases. This CDR3 spans 15 amino acids. From germline, CDR1 is SNHLY and CDR2 FYNNEI. V lost 4 bases and J lost 7; bases outside the gene matches: 2. CDR3 sequence: CASSGGQGANSPLHF. The DNA of the CDR3 is TGTGCCAGCAGTGGGGGACAGGGGGCGAATTCACCCCTCCACTTT.

The chain combines TRBV9 with TRBJ1-2, with TRBD1 matching over 11 bases. From germline, CDR1 is SGDLS and CDR2 YYNGEE. The trim removed 3 bases at V and 5 bases at J, leaving 15 bases unmatched. There are 18 residues in the CDR3. The CDR3 is CASSDLSDRGRGGYGYTF. The CDR3 nucleotides read TGTGCCAGCAGCGACCTGTCGGACAGGGGGCGCGGGGGATATGGCTACACCTTC.

This clone was counted between two and nine times. The rearrangement uses TRBV5-1 and TRBJ1-6; a weak D match, TRBD1 (5 bases). The CDR3 totals 18 residues. Germline V gene sequence: CDR1 SGHRS, CDR2 YFSETQ. V lost 1 base, J lost 0 bases, and 14 bases lay in between. This CDR3 reads CASSLNAGPGSYNSPLHF. In DNA form, the CDR3 reads TGCGCCAGCAGCTTGAATGCGGGGCCGGGCTCCTATAATTCACCCCTCCACTTT. Full variable domain (remainder filled in from reference TRBV5-1 and TRBJ1-6): KAGVTQTPRYLIKTRGQQVTLSCSPISGHRSVSWYQQTPGQGLQFLFEYFSETQRNKGNFPGRFSGRQFSNSRSEMNVSTLELGDSALYLCASSLNAGPGSYNSPLHFGNGTRLTVT.

The chain joins TRBV9 to TRBJ1-1, with 9 positions matching TRBD1. The germline CDR1 and CDR2 sequences are SGDLS and YYNGEE. This CDR3 has 16 residues. Losses at the gene ends were 3 bases for V and 5 bases for J; bases not matched to a gene: 11. The CDR3: CASSADRGRVGTEAFF. In DNA form, the CDR3 reads TGTGCCAGCAGCGCGGACAGGGGTAGGGTTGGGACTGAAGCTTTCTTT.

The CDR3 region is CASSLGGSTGELFF. CDR3 coding DNA: TGTGCCAGCAGTCTGGGGGGGAGCACCGGGGAGCTGTTTTTT. The V and J genes are TRBV7-2 and TRBJ2-2; 7 nucleotides line up with TRBD2. This CDR3 spans 14 amino acids. Germline V lookup: CDR1 SGHTA, CDR2 FQGNSA. V was clipped by 6 bases and J by 4 bases; unmatched bases: 5. Supplemented by reference TRBV7-2 and TRBJ2-2, the full variable domain reads GAGVSQSPSNKVTEKGKDVELRCDPISGHTALYWYRQSLGQGLEFLIYFQGNSAPDKSGLPSDRFSAERTGGSVSTLTIQRTQQEDSAVYLCASSLGGSTGELFFGEGSRLTVL.

The rearrangement joins TRBV5-6 to TRBJ2-7; 8 bases are a match to TRBD1. Trimming cost V 0 bases and J 2 bases; bases outside gene matches: 13. This CDR3 has 18 amino acids. Germline-derived CDR1 and CDR2 are SGHDT and YYEEEE. The chain's CDR3 is CASSLVGPGQVGPYEQYF. CDR3 bases: TGTGCCAGCAGCTTGGTCGGCCCGGGACAGGTTGGGCCCTACGAGCAGTACTTC.

The rearrangement uses TRBV29-1 and TRBJ1-1; tentatively, D is TRBD1 (6 bases). Germline CDR1 and CDR2: SQVTM and ANQGSEA. The ends were cut back, 5 bases at V and 5 bases at J, with 21 bases in the middle. The CDR3 covers 15 residues. The CDR3 protein is CSVSVLQTQGTEAFF. The CDR3 region has the DNA TGCAGCGTTAGTGTATTACAGACCCAGGGGACTGAAGCTTTCTTT.

This clone has more than one count but fewer than ten. This chain uses TRBV6-5 with TRBJ2-2; D gene ambiguous. There are 15 residues in the CDR3. From germline, CDR1 is MNHEY and CDR2 SVGAGI. V was pared by 5 bases and J by 0 bases, with 10 bases between. This chain's CDR3 is CASSPGVANTGELFF. The CDR3 DNA follows: TGTGCCAGCAGTCCCGGAGTCGCGAACACCGGGGAGCTGTTTTTT.

The chain uses TRBV4-1 and TRBJ1-1; D is possibly TRBD1 (6 bases). The CDR3 runs 18 residues. CDR1 and CDR2 (germline): MGHRA, YSYEKL. Trimming stripped 4 bases from V and 0 bases from J, with 21 bases between. DNA of the CDR3: TGCGCCAGCAGCCGAGTGCCGGGGGGCACTCGTATGAACACTGAAGCTTTCTTT. It translates to CASSRVPGGTRMNTEAFF.

J is TRBJ2-5 and V is TRBV3-1 (or the pseudogene TRBV3-2); 10 bases align to TRBD2. Germline-derived CDR1 and CDR2 are LGHDT and YNNKEL (reference sequence). The trim removed 1 base at V and 7 bases at J, leaving 6 bases unmatched. There are 15 residues in the CDR3. The chain's CDR3 is CASSQGSSGSRTQYF. The CDR3 nucleotides are TGTGCCAGCAGCCAAGGATCTAGCGGGAGTCGGACCCAGTACTTC.

The chain combines TRBV12-3 or TRBV12-4 with TRBJ2-7; 9 bases match TRBD1. This CDR3 spans 13 amino acids. The ends lost 7 bases at V and 0 bases at J; junction bases unmatched: 1. The CDR3 DNA is TGTGCCAGCATGGGACAGGGCTCCTACGAGCAGTACTTC. This sequence encodes CASMGQGSYEQYF.

The DNA for the CDR3 is TGTGCCAGCAGTGGGGGACAGGGGGCATCCGGGGAGCTGTTTTTT. Translating gives CASSGGQGASGELFF. The J gene is TRBJ2-2, the V gene TRBV2; 12 positions match TRBD1. In germline, CDR1 is SNHLY, CDR2 FYNNEI. This CDR3 contains 15 residues. V shed 4 bases, J shed 6 bases, and the junction held 3 bases outside the gene matches. Variable domain in full (rest from reference TRBV2 and TRBJ2-2): EPEVTQTPSHQVTQMGQEVILRCVPISNHLYFYWYRQILGQKVEFLVSFYNNEISEKSEIFDDQFSVERPDGSNFTLKIRSTKLEDSAMYFCASSGGQGASGELFFGEGSRLTVL.

This clone appeared a single time. The gene calls are TRBV7-9 and TRBJ2-3; TRBD1 is a possible D gene (6 bases). Germline-derived CDR1 and CDR2 are SEHNR and FQNEAQ (reference sequence). Trimming pared 5 bases from V and 8 bases from J, leaving 14 bases between. CDR3 length: 13 amino acids. This chain's CDR3 is CASSPTTRGTQYF. The DNA for the CDR3 is TGTGCCAGCAGCCCAACTACCAGGGGTACGCAGTATTTT.